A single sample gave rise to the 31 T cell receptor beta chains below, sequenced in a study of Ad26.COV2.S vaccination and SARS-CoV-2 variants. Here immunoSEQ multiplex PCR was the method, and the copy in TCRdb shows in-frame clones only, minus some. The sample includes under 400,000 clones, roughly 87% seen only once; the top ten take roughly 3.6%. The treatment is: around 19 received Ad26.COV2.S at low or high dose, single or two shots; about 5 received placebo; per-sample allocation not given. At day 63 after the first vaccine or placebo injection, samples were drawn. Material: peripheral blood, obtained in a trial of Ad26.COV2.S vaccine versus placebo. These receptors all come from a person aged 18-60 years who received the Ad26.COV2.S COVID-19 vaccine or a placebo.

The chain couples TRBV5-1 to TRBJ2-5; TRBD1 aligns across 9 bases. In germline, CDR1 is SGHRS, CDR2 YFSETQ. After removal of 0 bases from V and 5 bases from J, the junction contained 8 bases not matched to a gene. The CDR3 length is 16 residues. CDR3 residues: CASSLGARTGVETQYF. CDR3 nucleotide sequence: TGCGCCAGCAGCTTGGGAGCCCGGACAGGGGTGGAGACCCAGTACTTC.

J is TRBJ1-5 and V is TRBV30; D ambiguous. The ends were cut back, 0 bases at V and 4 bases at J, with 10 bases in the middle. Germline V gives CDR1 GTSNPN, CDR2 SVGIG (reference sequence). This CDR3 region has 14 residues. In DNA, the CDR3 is TGTGCCTGGAGTGTACTAGATGGGAATCAGCCCCAGCATTTT. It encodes CAWSVLDGNQPQHF.

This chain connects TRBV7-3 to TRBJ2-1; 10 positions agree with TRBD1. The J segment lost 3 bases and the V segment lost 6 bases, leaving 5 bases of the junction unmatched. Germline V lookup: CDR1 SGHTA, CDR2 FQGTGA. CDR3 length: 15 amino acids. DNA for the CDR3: TGTGCCAGCAGGAAGGACAGGGGGGGCTACAATGAGCAGTTCTTC. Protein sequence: CASRKDRGGYNEQFF.

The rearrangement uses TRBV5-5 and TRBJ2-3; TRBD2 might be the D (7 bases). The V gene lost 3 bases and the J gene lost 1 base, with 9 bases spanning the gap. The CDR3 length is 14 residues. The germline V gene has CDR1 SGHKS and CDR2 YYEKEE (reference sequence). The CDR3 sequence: CASSSGGRTDTQYF. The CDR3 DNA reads TGTGCCAGCAGCTCCGGGGGGCGCACAGATACGCAGTATTTT.

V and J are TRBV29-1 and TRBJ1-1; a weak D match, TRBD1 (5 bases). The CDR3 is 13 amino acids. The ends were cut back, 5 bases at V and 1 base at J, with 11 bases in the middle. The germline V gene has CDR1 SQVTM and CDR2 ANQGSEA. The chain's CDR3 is CSVTGPWNTEAFF. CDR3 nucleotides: TGCAGCGTTACGGGACCCTGGAACACTGAAGCTTTCTTT.

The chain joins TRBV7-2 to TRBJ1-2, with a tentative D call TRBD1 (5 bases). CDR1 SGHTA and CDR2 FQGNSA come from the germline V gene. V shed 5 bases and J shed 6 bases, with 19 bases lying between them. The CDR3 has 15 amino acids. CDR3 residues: CASSPRGGGFNGYTF. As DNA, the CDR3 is TGTGCCAGCAGCCCGCGGGGGGGAGGGTTTAATGGCTACACCTTC. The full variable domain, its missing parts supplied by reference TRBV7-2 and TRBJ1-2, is GAGVSQSPSNKVTEKGKDVELRCDPISGHTALYWYRQSLGQGLEFLIYFQGNSAPDKSGLPSDRFSAERTGGSVSTLTIQRTQQEDSAVYLCASSPRGGGFNGYTFGSGTRLTVV.

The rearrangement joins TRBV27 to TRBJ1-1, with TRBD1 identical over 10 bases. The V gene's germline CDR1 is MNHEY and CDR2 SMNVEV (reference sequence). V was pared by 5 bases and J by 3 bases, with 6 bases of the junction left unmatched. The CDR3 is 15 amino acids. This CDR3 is CASSLSGTGDTEAFF. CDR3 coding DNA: TGTGCCAGCAGTCTCTCCGGGACAGGGGACACTGAAGCTTTCTTT.

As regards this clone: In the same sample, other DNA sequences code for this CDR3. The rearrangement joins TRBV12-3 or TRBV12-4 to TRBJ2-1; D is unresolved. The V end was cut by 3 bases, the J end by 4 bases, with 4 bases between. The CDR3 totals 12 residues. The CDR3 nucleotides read TGTGCCAGCAGTTTTGGGTACAATGAGCAGTTCTTC. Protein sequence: CASSFGYNEQFF.

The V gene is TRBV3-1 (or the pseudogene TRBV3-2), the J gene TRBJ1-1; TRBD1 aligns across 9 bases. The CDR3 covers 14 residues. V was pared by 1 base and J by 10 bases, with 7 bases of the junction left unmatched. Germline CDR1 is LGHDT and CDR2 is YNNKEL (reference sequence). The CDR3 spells CASSQAGQGTLAFF. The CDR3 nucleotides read TGTGCCAGCAGCCAAGCCGGACAGGGGACATTAGCTTTCTTT.

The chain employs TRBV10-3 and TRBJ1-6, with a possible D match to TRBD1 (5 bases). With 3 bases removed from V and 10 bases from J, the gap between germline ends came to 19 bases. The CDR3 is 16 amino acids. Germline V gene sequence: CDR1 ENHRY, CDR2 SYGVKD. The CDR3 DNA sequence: TGTGCCATCAGTGAACACAGTGGGACGGTTTCCTCACCCCTCCACTTT. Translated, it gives CAISEHSGTVSSPLHF.

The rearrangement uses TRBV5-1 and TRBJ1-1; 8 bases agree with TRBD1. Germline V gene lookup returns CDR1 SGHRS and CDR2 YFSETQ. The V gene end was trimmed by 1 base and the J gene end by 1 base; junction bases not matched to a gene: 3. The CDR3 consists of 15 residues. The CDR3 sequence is CASSLTGQGNTEAFF. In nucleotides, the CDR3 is TGCGCCAGCAGCTTGACAGGACAGGGGAACACTGAAGCTTTCTTT.

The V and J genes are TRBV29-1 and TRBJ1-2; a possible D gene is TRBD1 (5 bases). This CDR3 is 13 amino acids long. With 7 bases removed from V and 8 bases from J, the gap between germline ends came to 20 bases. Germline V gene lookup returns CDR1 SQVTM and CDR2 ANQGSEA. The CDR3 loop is CSAAGTQRGGYTF. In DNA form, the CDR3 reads TGCAGCGCCGCCGGGACGCAACGCGGAGGCTACACCTTC.

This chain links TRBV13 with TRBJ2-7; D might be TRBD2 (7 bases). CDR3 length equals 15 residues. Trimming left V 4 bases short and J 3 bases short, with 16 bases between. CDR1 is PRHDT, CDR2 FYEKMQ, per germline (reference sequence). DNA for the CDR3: TGTGCCAGCAGCTCCCGGGGGGACACAAACTACGAGCAGTACTTC. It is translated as CASSSRGDTNYEQYF.

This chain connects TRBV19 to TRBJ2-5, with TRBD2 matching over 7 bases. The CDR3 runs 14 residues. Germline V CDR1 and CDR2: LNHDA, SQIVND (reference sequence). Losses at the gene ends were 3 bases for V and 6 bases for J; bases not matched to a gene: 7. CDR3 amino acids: CASSISIGGKTQYF. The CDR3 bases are TGTGCCAGTAGTATTTCAATCGGGGGGAAGACCCAGTACTTC.

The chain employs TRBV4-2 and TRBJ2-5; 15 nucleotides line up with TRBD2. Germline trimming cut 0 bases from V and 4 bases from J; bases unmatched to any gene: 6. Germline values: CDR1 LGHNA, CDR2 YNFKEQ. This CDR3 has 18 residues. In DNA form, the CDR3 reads TGTGCCAGCAGCCAAGATAGGACTAGCGGGGGGGTAAGAGAGACCCAGTACTTC. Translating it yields CASSQDRTSGGVRETQYF.

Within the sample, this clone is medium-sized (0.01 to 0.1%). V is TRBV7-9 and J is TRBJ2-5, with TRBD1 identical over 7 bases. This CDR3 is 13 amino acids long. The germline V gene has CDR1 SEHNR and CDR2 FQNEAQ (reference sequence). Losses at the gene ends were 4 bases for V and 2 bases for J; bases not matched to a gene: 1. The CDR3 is CASSSGQQETQYF. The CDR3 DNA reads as TGTGCCAGCAGCTCGGGACAGCAAGAGACCCAGTACTTC. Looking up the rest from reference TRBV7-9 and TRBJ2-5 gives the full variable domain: DTGVSQNPRHKITKRGQNVTFRCDPISEHNRLYWYRQTLGQGPEFLTYFQNEAQLEKSRLLSDRFSAERPKGSFSTLEIQRTEQGDSAMYLCASSSGQQETQYFGPGTRLLVL.

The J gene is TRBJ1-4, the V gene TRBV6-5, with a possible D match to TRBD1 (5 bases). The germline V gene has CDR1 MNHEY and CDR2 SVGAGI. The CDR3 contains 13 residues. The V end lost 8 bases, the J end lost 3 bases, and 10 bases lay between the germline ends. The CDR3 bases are TGTGCCAGCGGAACGGGGGCTAATGAAAAACTGTTTTTT. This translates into CASGTGANEKLFF.

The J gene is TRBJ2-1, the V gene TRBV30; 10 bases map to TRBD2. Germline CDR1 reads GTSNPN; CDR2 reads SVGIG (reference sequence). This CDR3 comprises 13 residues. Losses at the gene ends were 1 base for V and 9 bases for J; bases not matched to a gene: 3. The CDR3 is CAWSGLAGVEQFF. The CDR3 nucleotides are TGTGCCTGGAGTGGGCTAGCGGGGGTTGAGCAGTTCTTC.

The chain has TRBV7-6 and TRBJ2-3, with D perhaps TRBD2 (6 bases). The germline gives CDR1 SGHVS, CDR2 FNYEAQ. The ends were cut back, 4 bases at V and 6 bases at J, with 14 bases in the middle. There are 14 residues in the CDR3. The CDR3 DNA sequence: TGTGCCAGCAGCTCTTGGCGGGGCTCGGATACGCAGTATTTT. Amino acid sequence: CASSSWRGSDTQYF.

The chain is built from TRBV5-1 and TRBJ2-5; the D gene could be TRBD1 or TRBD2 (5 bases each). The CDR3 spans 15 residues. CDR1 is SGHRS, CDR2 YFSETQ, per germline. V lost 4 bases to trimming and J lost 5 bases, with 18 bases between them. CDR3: CASSIPRVGGETQYF. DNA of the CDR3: TGCGCCAGCAGCATCCCCAGGGTCGGCGGGGAGACCCAGTACTTC.

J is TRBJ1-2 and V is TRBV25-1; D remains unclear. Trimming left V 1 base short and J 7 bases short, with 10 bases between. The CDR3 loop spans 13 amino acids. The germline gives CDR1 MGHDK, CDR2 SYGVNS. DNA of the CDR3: TGTGCCAGCAGTGAATTCCGGGGAGGTGGCTACACCTTC. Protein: CASSEFRGGGYTF.

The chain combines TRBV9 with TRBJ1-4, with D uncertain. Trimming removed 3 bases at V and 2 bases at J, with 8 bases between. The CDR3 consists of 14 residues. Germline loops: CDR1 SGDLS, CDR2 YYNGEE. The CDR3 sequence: CASSAQVTNEKLFF. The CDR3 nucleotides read TGTGCCAGCAGCGCACAAGTCACTAATGAAAAACTGTTTTTT.

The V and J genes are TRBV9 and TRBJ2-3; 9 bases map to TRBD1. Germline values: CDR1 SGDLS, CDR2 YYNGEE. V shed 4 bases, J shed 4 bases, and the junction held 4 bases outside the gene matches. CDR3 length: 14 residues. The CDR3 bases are TGTGCCAGCAGCCCGACAGGGGGGGCAGATACGCAGTATTTT. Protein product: CASSPTGGADTQYF.

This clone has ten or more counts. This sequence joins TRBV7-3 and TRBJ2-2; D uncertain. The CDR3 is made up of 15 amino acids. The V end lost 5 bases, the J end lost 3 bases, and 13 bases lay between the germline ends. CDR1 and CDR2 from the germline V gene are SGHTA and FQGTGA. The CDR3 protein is CASSPERLYTGELFF. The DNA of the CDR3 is TGTGCCAGCAGCCCCGAAAGATTGTACACCGGGGAGCTGTTTTTT.

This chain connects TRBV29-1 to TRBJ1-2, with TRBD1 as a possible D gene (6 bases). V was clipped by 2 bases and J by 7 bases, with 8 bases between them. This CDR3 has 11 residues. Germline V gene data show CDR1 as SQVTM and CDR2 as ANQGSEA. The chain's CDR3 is CSVERDIGYTF. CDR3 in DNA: TGCAGCGTTGAACGGGACATTGGCTACACCTTC.

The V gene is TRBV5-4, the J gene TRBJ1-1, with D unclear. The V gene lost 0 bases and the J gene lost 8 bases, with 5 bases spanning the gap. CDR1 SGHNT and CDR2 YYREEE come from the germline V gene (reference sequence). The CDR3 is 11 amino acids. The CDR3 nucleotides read TGTGCCAGCAGCTTGGCCGGGGAAGCTTTCTTT. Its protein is CASSLAGEAFF. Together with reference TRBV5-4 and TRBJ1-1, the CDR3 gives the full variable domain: ETGVTQSPTHLIKTRGQQVTLRCSSQSGHNTVSWYQQALGQGPQFIFQYYREEENGRGNFPPRFSGLQFPNYSSELNVNALELDDSALYLCASSLAGEAFFGQGTRLTVV.

The CDR3 nucleotides are TGTGCCAGCAGAAAGCTTGGCTATGGCTACACCTTC. This sequence encodes CASRKLGYGYTF. The chain is built from TRBV2 and TRBJ1-2; unclear D gene. CDR3 size: 12 residues. Germline V CDR1 and CDR2: SNHLY, FYNNEI. V was trimmed by 6 bases and J by 4 bases, leaving 9 bases between them.

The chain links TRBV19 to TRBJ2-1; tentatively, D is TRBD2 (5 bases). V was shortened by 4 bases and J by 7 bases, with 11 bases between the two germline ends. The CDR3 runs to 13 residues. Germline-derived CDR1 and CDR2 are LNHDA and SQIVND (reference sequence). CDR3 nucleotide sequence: TGTGCCAGTAGTAGACTAAGGCAGAATGAGCAGTTCTTC. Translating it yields CASSRLRQNEQFF.

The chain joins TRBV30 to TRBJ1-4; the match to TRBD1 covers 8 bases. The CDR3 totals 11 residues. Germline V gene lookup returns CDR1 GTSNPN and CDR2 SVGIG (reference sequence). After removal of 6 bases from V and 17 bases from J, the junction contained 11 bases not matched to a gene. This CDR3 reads CACTGTGQAFF. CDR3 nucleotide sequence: TGTGCCTGCACGGGCACGGGACAGGCCTTTTTT.

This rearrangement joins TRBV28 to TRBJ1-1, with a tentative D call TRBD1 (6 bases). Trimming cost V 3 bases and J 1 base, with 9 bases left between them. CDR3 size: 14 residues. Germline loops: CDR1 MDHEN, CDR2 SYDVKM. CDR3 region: CASSFWTENTEAFF. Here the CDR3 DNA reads TGTGCCAGCAGTTTCTGGACAGAGAACACTGAAGCTTTCTTT.

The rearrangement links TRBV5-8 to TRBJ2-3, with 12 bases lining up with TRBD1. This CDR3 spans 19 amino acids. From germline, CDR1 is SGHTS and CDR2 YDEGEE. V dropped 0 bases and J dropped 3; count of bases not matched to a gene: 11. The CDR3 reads CASSLARRWDRGQTDTQYF. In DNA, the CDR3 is TGTGCCAGCAGCTTGGCCCGCAGATGGGACAGGGGGCAAACAGATACGCAGTATTTT.